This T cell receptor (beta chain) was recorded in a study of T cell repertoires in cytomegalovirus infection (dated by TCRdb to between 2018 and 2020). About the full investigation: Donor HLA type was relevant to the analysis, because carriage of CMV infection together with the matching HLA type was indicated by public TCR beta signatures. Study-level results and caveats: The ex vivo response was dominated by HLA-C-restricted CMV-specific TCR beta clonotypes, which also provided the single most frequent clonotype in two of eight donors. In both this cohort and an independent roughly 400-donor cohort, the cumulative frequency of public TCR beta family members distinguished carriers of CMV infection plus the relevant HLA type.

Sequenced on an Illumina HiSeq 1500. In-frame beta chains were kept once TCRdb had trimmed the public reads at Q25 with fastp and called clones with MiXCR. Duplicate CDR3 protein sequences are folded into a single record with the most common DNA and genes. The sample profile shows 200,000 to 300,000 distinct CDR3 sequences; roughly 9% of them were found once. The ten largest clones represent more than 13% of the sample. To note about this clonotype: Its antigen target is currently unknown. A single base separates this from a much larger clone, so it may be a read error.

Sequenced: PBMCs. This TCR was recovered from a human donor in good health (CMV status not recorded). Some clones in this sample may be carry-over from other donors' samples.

The nucleotide sequence is given as TGTACCAGTAGCTGGGACGTTAAGAGGTATAATTCACCCCTCCACTTT. It translates as CTSSWDVKRYNSPLHF. The rearrangement combines TRBV19 with TRBJ1-6; TRBD1 is a weak D gene call, 5 bases matching. CDR1 and CDR2 are read off the germline V gene (reference sequence) as LNHDA and SQIVND. Inclusive of the bounding cysteine and phenylalanine, the CDR3 is 16 residues long. The DNA shown is the 48-base CDR3, in frame from base 1.